Listed below are T cell receptor beta chains from one sample, sequenced in a study of blood T cells in healthy people across ages. TCRdb re-called the 5' RACE reads through MiXCR, storing one row per CDR3 protein. The sample holds under 700,000 distinct CDR3 sequences, 24% seen once. The same data also went into a second study, on T cells of mothers and their children.

The source material was blood. Receptor source: a boy under 18 in good health. CDR3s include the opening cysteine and the closing phenylalanine or tryptophan. The D gene is left open where the match is weak. Clone size, where shown, is once, few, many, or a class for clones that have expanded.

j_gene,d_gene,abundance,v_gene,CDR3aa,CDR3nt
TRBJ1-4,-,-,TRBV20-1,CSARDSTGDIVFF,TGCAGTGCTAGAGATAGTACTGGGGATATAGTGTTTTTT
TRBJ2-5,-,few,TRBV20-1,CSARVAAETQYF,TGCAGTGCTAGAGTAGCAGCGGAGACCCAGTACTTC
TRBJ2-3,TRBD1,many,TRBV3-1,CASSQDEGGGTDTQYF,TGTGCCAGCAGCCAAGATGAAGGGGGCGGAACAGATACGCAGTATTTT
TRBJ2-2,-,-,TRBV2,CASSGGTATGELFF,TGTGCCAGCAGTGGGGGGACCGCCACCGGGGAGCTGTTTTTT
TRBJ2-5,TRBD2,few,TRBV20-1,CSAIASGGLQETQYF,TGCAGTGCTATAGCTAGCGGGGGGCTTCAAGAGACCCAGTACTTC
TRBJ2-7,TRBD1,few,TRBV27,CASSWAGGTYEQYF,TGTGCCAGCAGTTGGGCAGGGGGAACCTACGAGCAGTACTTC
TRBJ2-1,TRBD1,-,TRBV6-2/TRBV6-3,CASSFTGVDEQFF,TGTGCCAGCAGTTTTACAGGGGTTGATGAGCAGTTCTTC
TRBJ1-2,-,-,TRBV7-9,CTSSLAQHSNYGYTF,TGTACCAGCAGCTTAGCACAGCATTCTAACTATGGCTACACCTTC
TRBJ2-6,-,-,TRBV28,CASSLSGNGANVLTF,TGTGCCAGCAGTTTGTCAGGGAACGGGGCCAACGTCCTGACTTTC
TRBJ2-5,-,-,TRBV28,CASSLYPGVAETQYF,TGTGCCAGCAGTTTATACCCGGGAGTGGCGGAGACCCAGTACTTC
TRBJ2-4,-,few,TRBV29-1,CSVYTIPPKNIQYF,TGCAGCGTTTATACGATCCCACCGAAAAACATTCAGTACTTC
TRBJ2-5,-,-,TRBV15,CATSSSNLGADYVQETQYF,TGTGCCACCAGCTCCTCCAACCTCGGGGCAGATTATGTCCAAGAGACCCAGTACTTC
TRBJ2-1,TRBD1,-,TRBV5-5,CASSLRVGGFSYNEQFF,TGTGCCAGCAGCCTCAGAGTAGGGGGCTTTTCCTACAATGAGCAGTTCTTC
TRBJ2-5,-,few,TRBV4-1,CASSQAAFRATQETQYF,TGCGCCAGCAGCCAGGCGGCGTTTAGGGCCACTCAAGAGACCCAGTACTTC
TRBJ2-1,-,-,TRBV14,CASSHPADSSNEQLF,TGTGCCAGCAGCCACCCCGCGGACAGCTCCAATGAGCAGCTCTTC
TRBJ2-7,TRBD1,few,TRBV10-3,CAISARDRGEQYF,TGTGCCATCAGTGCCCGGGACAGGGGCGAGCAGTACTTC
TRBJ2-2,-,few,TRBV7-9,CASSLVASTTGELFF,TGTGCCAGCAGCTTAGTCGCAAGCACCACCGGGGAGCTGTTTTTT
TRBJ2-7,TRBD1,-,TRBV28,CASSHRQGMAYEQYF,TGTGCCAGCAGTCACCGACAGGGGATGGCCTACGAGCAGTACTTC
TRBJ2-5,TRBD2,-,TRBV20-1,CSAFSGRKETQYF,TGCAGTGCTTTTAGCGGGAGAAAAGAGACCCAGTACTTC
TRBJ2-1,-,many,TRBV7-9,CASSLGLVNEQFF,TGTGCCAGCAGCTTAGGGCTAGTCAATGAGCAGTTCTTC
TRBJ1-1,TRBD1,once,TRBV9,CASSAWTGGAGTEAFF,TGTGCCAGCAGCGCATGGACAGGAGGGGCGGGCACTGAAGCTTTCTTT
TRBJ2-6,-,-,TRBV24-1,CATSGAAGANVLTF,TGTGCCACCAGTGGGGCAGCAGGGGCCAACGTCCTGACTTTC
TRBJ2-7,-,-,TRBV12-3/TRBV12-4,CASSSVREQYF,TGTGCCAGCAGTTCCGTAAGGGAGCAGTACTTC
TRBJ2-6,TRBD1,-,TRBV6-2/TRBV6-3,CASIADRGSGANVLTF,TGTGCCAGCATTGCGGACAGGGGCTCTGGGGCCAACGTCCTGACTTTC
TRBJ2-7,-,-,TRBV4-1,CASSQVGIGDEQYF,TGCGCCAGCAGCCAAGTAGGAATCGGGGACGAGCAGTACTTC
TRBJ2-7,-,many,TRBV29-1,CSVVEGWEQYF,TGCAGCGTTGTCGAGGGTTGGGAGCAGTACTTC
TRBJ2-2,TRBD1,-,TRBV7-9,CASSLGGQGLTGELFF,TGTGCCAGCAGCTTAGGAGGACAGGGACTCACCGGGGAGCTGTTTTTT